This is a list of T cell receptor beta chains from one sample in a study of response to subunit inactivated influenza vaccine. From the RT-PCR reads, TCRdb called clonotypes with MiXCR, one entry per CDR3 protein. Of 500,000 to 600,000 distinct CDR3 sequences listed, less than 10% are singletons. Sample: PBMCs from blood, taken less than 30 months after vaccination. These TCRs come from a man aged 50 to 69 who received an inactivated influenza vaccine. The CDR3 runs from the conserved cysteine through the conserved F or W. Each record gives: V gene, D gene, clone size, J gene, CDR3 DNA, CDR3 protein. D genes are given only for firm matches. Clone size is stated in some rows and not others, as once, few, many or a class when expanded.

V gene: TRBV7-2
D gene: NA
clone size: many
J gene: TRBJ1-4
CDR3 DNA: TGTGCCAGCAGCTTAGGCGGGGGCGTGGGTGAAAAACTGTTTTTT
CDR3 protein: CASSLGGGVGEKLFF

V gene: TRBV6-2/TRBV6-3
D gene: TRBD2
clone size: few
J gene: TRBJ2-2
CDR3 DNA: TGTGCCAGCACCGGGACTAGCGGGGGCGCGAACACCGGGGAGCTGTTTTTT
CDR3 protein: CASTGTSGGANTGELFF

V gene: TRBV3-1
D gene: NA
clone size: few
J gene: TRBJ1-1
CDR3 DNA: TGTGCCAGCAGCCAAGTTAAGGGAATAGGAGTTCGCACTGAAGCTTTCTTT
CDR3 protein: CASSQVKGIGVRTEAFF

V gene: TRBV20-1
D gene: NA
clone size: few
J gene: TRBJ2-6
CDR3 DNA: TGCAGTGTCGCGTACAGAGCTGGGGCCAACGTCCTGACTTTC
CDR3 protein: CSVAYRAGANVLTF

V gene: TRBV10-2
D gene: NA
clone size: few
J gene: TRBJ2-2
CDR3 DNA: TGCGCCAGTTATGGGACGGAGAACACCGGGGAGCTGTTTTTT
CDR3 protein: CASYGTENTGELFF

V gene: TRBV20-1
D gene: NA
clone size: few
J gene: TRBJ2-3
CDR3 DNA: TGCAGTGCTAGAGATTTGGGCCAGGTGGGAGATACGCAGTATTTT
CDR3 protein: CSARDLGQVGDTQYF

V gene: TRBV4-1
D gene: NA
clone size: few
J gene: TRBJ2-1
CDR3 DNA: TGCGCCAGCAGCACCCTCCAGGAGGGGATTGAGCAGTTCTTC
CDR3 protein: CASSTLQEGIEQFF

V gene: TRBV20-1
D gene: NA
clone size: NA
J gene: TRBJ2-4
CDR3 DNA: TGCAGTGCCCGTGGGTCAGGGACCGTTCAGTACTTC
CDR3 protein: CSARGSGTVQYF

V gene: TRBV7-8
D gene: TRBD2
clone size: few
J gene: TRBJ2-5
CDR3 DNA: TGTGCCAGCAGCTTATACAGCGGGGGTCAAGAGACCCAGTACTTC
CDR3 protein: CASSLYSGGQETQYF

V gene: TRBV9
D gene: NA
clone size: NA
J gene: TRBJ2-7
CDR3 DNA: TGTGCCAGCGCTCCGCAGGGCCACTCCTACGAGCAGTACTTC
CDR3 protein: CASAPQGHSYEQYF

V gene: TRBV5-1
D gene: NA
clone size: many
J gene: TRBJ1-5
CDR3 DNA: TGCGCCAGCAGCCCGCGAAAAAATCAGCCCCAGCATTTT
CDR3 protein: CASSPRKNQPQHF

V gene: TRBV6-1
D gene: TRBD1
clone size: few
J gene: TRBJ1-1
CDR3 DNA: TGTGCCAGCAGTCGGGACAGCCTGAACACTGAAGCTTTCTTT
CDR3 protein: CASSRDSLNTEAFF

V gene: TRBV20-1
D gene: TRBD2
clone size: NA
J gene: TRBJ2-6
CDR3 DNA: TGCAGTGCTCCCAAACTAGCGGGAGAGGTGTTCGGGGCCAACGTCCTGACTTTC
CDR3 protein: CSAPKLAGEVFGANVLTF

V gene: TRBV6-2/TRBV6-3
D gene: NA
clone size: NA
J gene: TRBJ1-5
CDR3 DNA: TGTGCCAGCAGTTCCGACAGGACTAGCAATCAGCCCCAGCATTTT
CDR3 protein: CASSSDRTSNQPQHF

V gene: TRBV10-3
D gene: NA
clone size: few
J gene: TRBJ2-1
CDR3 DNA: TGTGCCATCAGTGGGGACGTCTCCTACAATGAGCAGTTCTTC
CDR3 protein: CAISGDVSYNEQFF

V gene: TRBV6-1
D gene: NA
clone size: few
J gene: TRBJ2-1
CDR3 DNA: TGTGCCAGCAGTGAATCCCCCTGGAATAGCTATTCTTGGTTCTTC
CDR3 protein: CASSESPWNSYSWFF

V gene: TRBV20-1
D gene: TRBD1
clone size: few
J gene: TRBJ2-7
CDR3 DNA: TGCAGTGCTTGGACAGGGAATAACGAGCAGTACTTC
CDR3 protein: CSAWTGNNEQYF

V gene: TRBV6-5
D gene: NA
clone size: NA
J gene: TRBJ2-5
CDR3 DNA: TGTGCCAGCAGTTACGCGGGACATAAAGAGACCCAGTACTTC
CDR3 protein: CASSYAGHKETQYF

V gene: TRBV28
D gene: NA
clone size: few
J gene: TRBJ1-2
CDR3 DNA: TGTGCCAGCAGTCCCCGTGAAGGGATGAACTATGGCTACACCTTC
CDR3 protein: CASSPREGMNYGYTF

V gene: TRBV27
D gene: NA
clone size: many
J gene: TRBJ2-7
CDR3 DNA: TGTGCCAGCAGTTTAAGCAACTCCTACGAGCAGTACTTC
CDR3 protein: CASSLSNSYEQYF

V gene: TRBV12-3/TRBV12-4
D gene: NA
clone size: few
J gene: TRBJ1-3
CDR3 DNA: TGTGCCAGCAGTGACTCCGGGGTAGGAAACACCATATATTTT
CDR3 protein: CASSDSGVGNTIYF

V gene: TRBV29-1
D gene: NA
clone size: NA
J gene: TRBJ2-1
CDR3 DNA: TGCAGCGTTAAGATAGCGGACTCCTACAATGAGCAGTTCTTC
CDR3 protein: CSVKIADSYNEQFF

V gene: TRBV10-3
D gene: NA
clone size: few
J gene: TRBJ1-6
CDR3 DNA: TGTGCCATCACTAAAGTACTTAATTCACCCCTCCACTTT
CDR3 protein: CAITKVLNSPLHF

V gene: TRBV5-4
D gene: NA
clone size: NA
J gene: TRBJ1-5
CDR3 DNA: TGTGCCAGCAGCTTGGGGACAGCCTTAAATAGCAATCAGCCCCAGCATTTT
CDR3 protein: CASSLGTALNSNQPQHF

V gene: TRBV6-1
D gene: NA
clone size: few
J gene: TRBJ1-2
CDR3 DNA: TGTGCCAGCAGTGAATTTGGGAACTATGGCTACACCTTC
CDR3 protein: CASSEFGNYGYTF

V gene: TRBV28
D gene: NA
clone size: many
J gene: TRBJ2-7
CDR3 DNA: TGTGCCAGCAGTTTGGTAAGCCAGGGGACCCTCCTACGTGAGCAGTACTTC
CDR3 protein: CASSLVSQGTLLREQYF

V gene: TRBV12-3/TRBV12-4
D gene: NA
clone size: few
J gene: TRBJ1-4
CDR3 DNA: TGTGCCAGCAGTACACAGGAAGAAAAACTGTTTTTT
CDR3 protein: CASSTQEEKLFF

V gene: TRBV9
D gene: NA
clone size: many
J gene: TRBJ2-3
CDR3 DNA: TGTGCCAGCAGCGTAGCAGGTAGCGGCACAGATACGCAGTATTTT
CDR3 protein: CASSVAGSGTDTQYF

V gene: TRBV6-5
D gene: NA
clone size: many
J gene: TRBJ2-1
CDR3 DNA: TGTGCCAGCAGTCACGGCGGGCGGCAGTTCTTC
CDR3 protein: CASSHGGRQFF

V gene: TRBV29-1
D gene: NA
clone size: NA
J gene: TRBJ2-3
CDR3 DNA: TGCAGCGCACTTGGAGGAGGGCAAAAGACGCAGTATTTT
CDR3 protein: CSALGGGQKTQYF

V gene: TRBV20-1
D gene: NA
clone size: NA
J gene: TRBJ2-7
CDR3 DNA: TGCAGTGCCAGATCTGGTTTGAGCTCCTACGAGCAGTACTTC
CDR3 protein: CSARSGLSSYEQYF

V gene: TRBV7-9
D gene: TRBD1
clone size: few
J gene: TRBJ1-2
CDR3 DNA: TGTGCCAGCAGCTTCGCCCCCCGGGGACAGGCGTCGGATGGCTACACCTTC
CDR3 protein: CASSFAPRGQASDGYTF

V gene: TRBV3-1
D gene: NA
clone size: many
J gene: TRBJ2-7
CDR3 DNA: TGTGCCAGCAGCGCCTTTAGCGGACACTCCTACGAGCAGTACTTC
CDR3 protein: CASSAFSGHSYEQYF

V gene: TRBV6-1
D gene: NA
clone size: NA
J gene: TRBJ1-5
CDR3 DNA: TGTGCCAGCAGTGAAGGGGGACTGGGGGCCATTAGGCCCCAGCATTTT
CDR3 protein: CASSEGGLGAIRPQHF

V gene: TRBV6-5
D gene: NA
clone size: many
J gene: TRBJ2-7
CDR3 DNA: TGTGCCAGCAGTTACGGGGGGATTGGCTACGAGCAGTACTTC
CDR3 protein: CASSYGGIGYEQYF

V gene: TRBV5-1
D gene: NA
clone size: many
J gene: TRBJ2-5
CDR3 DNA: TGCGCCAGCAGCTTGGGTGGCAGGAACCAAGAGACCCAGTACTTC
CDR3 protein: CASSLGGRNQETQYF

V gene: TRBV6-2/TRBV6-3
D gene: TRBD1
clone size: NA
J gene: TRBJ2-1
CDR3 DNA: TGTGCCAGCAGTTACACGGGACAGGGCCAGGATGAGCAGTTCTTC
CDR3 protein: CASSYTGQGQDEQFF

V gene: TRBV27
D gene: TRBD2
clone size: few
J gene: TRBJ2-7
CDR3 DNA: TGTGCCAGCAGTCCCGGGGGGGGGGACTCCTACGAGCAGTACTTC
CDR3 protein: CASSPGGGDSYEQYF

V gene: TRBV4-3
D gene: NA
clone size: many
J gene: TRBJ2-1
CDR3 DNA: TGCGCCAGCAGCCAAGATAGGGGGGAGGGTGAGCAGTTCTTC
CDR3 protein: CASSQDRGEGEQFF

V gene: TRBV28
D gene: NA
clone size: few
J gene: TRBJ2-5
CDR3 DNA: TGTGCCAGCAGTTTATCGCTGTCAGGGCAACGGGAGACCCAGTACTTC
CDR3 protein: CASSLSLSGQRETQYF

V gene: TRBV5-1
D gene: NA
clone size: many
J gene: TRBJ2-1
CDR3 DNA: TGCGCCAGCAGCTCCCAGGGGATCTACAATGAGCAGTTCTTC
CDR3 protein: CASSSQGIYNEQFF

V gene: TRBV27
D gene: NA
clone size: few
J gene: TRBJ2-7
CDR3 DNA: TGTGCCAGCAGCCCCCATCCCCACCCTATAGAGCAGTACTTC
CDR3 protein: CASSPHPHPIEQYF

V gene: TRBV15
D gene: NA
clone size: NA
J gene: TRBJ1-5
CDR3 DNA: TGTGCCACCAGCAGAGATCGAGGAACCCAGCATTTT
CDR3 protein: CATSRDRGTQHF

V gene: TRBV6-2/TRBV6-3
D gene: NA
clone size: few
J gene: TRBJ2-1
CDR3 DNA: TGTGCCAGCGGCCTAGGGGGGCCTGATGAGCAGTTCTTC
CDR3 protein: CASGLGGPDEQFF

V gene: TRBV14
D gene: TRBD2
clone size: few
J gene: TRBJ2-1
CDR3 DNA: TGTGCCAGCAGCCAAGATTTGCGGGAGAGTACCTACAATGAGCAGTTCTTC
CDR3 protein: CASSQDLRESTYNEQFF